What follows are 13 T cell receptor beta chains derived from one specimen sequenced in a study of PD-1 blockade in classical Hodgkin lymphoma. TCRdb keeps only in-frame clones here, not all; method: immunoSEQ multiplex PCR. The sample includes 50,000 to 65,000 clones, 70% to 90% of them seen just once. Every one of the patients relapsed after autologous stem cell transplantation (brentuximab vedotin exposure was variable). Source: peripheral blood mononuclear cells (PBMCs), taken before the second cycle of nivolumab. Receptors were obtained from a human donor with classical Hodgkin lymphoma.

This sequence joins TRBV29-1 and TRBJ2-2, with 10 nucleotides matching TRBD2. This CDR3 has 14 residues. The trim removed 6 bases at V and 2 bases at J, leaving 3 bases unmatched. CDR1 SQVTM and CDR2 ANQGSEA come from the germline V gene. CDR3 DNA: TGCAGCGTGCTAGCGGGGGCCAACACCGGGGAGCTGTTTTTT. It translates to CSVLAGANTGELFF.

Only a few counts were recorded for this clone. CDR3 nucleotides: TGTGCCAGCAGCTTAATGAGGGCGGGGGGCGCCAAAAACATTCAGTACTTC. Its translation: CASSLMRAGGAKNIQYF. The rearrangement uses TRBV7-9 and TRBJ2-4; 8 bases line up with TRBD2. V lost 2 bases to trimming and J lost 1 base; unmatched junction nucleotides: 7. This CDR3 has 17 residues. Germline loops: CDR1 SEHNR, CDR2 FQNEAQ (reference sequence).

This rearrangement joins TRBV5-1 to TRBJ2-1; 7 nucleotides match TRBD2. The CDR3 covers 18 residues. Germline CDR1 is SGHRS and CDR2 is YFSETQ. V was clipped by 2 bases and J by 5 bases; unmatched bases: 16. The DNA of the CDR3 is TGCGCCAGCAGCTTCGGGCTAGCGGCCGCCTGGGGGAACAATGAGCAGTTCTTC. Translated, it gives CASSFGLAAAWGNNEQFF.

This chain uses TRBV28 with TRBJ1-1, with D perhaps matching TRBD1 (5 bases). Per the germline V gene, CDR1 is MDHEN and CDR2 is SYDVKM. This CDR3 has 15 amino acids. V lost 4 bases to trimming and J lost 2 bases, with 14 bases between them. The CDR3 bases are TGTGCCAGCAGTTCCCTGGACACATCCAACACTGAAGCTTTCTTT. Translating gives CASSSLDTSNTEAFF. Complete variable domain (other parts from reference TRBV28 and TRBJ1-1): DVKVTQSSRYLVKRTGEKVFLECVQDMDHENMFWYRQDPGLGLRLIYFSYDVKMKEKGDIPEGYSVSREKKERFSLILESASTNQTSMYLCASSSLDTSNTEAFFGQGTRLTVV.

The chain uses TRBV14 and TRBJ1-3; D is unclear. The CDR3 is 15 residues long. The germline V gene has CDR1 SGHDN and CDR2 FVKESK. V lost 3 bases to trimming and J lost 5 bases, with 14 bases between them. The CDR3 DNA is TGTGCCAGCAGCCACTCGGGAGGGCTGCGAAACACCATATATTTT. Encoded protein: CASSHSGGLRNTIYF.

The gene calls are TRBV7-8 and TRBJ2-4, with D possibly being TRBD1 (6 bases). Trimming removed 6 bases from V and 0 bases from J, with 18 bases in between. Germline V gene sequence: CDR1 SGHVS, CDR2 FQNEAQ. CDR3 length: 17 amino acids. CDR3 DNA: TGTGCCAGCAGTCAGCCGACCACAGGGACAGCCAAAAACATTCAGTACTTC. As protein: CASSQPTTGTAKNIQYF. Combining the CDR3 with reference TRBV7-8 and TRBJ2-4 gives the whole variable domain GAGVSQSPRYKVAKRGQDVALRCDPISGHVSLFWYQQALGQGPEFLTYFQNEAQLDKSGLPSDRFFAERPEGSVSTLKIQRTQQEDSAVYLCASSQPTTGTAKNIQYFGAGTRLSVL.

J is TRBJ2-2 and V is TRBV6-1; D is undetermined. Germline V lookup: CDR1 MNHNS, CDR2 SASEGT. The V gene lost 4 bases and the J gene lost 5 bases, with 5 bases spanning the gap. The CDR3 covers 12 residues. The CDR3 DNA sequence: TGTGCCAGCAGTGCTCAGACCGGGGAGCTGTTTTTT. Its protein product is CASSAQTGELFF.

The chain uses TRBV15 and TRBJ2-7; D may match TRBD1 or TRBD2 (5 bases each). There are 14 residues in the CDR3. Germline CDR1 and CDR2: LNHNV and YYDKDF (reference sequence). Between the trimmed V and J ends, which lost 0 bases and 2 bases, there was a span of 8 bases. The CDR3 reads CATSREGTAYEQYF. The CDR3 nucleotides are TGTGCCACCAGCAGAGAGGGGACGGCCTACGAGCAGTACTTC. The full variable domain, completed using reference TRBV15 and TRBJ2-7, is DAMVIQNPRYQVTQFGKPVTLSCSQTLNHNVMYWYQQKSSQAPKLLFHYYDKDFNNEADTPDNFQSRRPNTSFCFLDIRSPGLGDTAMYLCATSREGTAYEQYFGPGTRLTVT.

The chain combines TRBV5-1 with TRBJ1-2, with 8 bases that match TRBD1. V shed 5 bases, J shed 3 bases, and the junction held 6 bases outside the gene matches. This CDR3 has 14 residues. Germline-derived CDR1 and CDR2 are SGHRS and YFSETQ. The CDR3 region is CASSTTGGDYGYTF. In DNA, the CDR3 is TGCGCCAGCAGTACTACAGGGGGAGACTATGGCTACACCTTC.

This clone was detected only once. The CDR3 region is CASSQYEGSGYTF. The CDR3 nucleotides read TGCGCCAGCAGCCAATACGAGGGAAGTGGCTACACCTTC. The V call is TRBV5-1, the J call TRBJ1-2; D unclear. CDR1 and CDR2 from the germline V gene are SGHRS and YFSETQ. The CDR3 loop spans 13 amino acids. The V gene lost 4 bases and the J gene lost 7 bases, with 14 bases spanning the gap.

The chain's CDR3 is CASSLTPSENTDTQYF. CDR3 sequence (DNA): TGCGCCAGCAGCCTTACCCCTAGCGAGAACACAGATACGCAGTATTTT. The genes are TRBV5-1 and TRBJ2-3; D might be TRBD2 (6 bases). Germline V lookup: CDR1 SGHRS, CDR2 YFSETQ. V lost 4 bases to trimming and J lost 2 bases, with 17 bases between them. The CDR3 contains 16 residues.

The J gene is TRBJ2-7, the V gene TRBV30; tentatively, D is TRBD1 (6 bases). The CDR3 spans 15 residues. V lost 5 bases and J 3 bases, leaving 20 bases between the germline ends. Germline V gene sequence: CDR1 GTSNPN, CDR2 SVGIG (reference sequence). CDR3 in DNA: TGTGCCTGGTCCGGGACAAGGAGTGGCGACTACGAGCAGTACTTC. Protein: CAWSGTRSGDYEQYF.

The chain uses TRBV4-2 and TRBJ1-4; D perhaps matches TRBD1 (6 bases). Germline CDR1 is LGHNA and CDR2 is YNFKEQ. With 1 base removed from V and 0 bases from J, the gap between germline ends came to 6 bases. The CDR3 extends over 15 amino acids. In nucleotides, the CDR3 is TGTGCCAGCAGCCAAGGGACAGCAACTAATGAAAAACTGTTTTTT. Its translation: CASSQGTATNEKLFF.